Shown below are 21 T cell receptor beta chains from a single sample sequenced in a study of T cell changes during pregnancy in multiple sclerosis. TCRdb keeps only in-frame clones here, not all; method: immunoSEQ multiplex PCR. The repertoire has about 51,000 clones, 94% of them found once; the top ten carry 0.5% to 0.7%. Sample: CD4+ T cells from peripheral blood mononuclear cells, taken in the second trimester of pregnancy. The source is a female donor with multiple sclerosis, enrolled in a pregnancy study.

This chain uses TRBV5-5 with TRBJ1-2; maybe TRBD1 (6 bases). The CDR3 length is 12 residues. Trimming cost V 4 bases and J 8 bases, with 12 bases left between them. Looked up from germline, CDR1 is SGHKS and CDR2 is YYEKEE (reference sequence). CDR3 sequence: CASSPGAGGYTF. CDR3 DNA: TGTGCCAGCAGCCCAGGGGCTGGCGGCTACACCTTC.

The CDR3 DNA reads as TGTGCCAGCAGCCAGCACGGGTCGTCGAACACCGGGGAGCTGTTTTTT. It encodes CASSQHGSSNTGELFF. The gene calls are TRBV7-2 and TRBJ2-2; D not resolved. Trimming cost V 5 bases and J 0 bases, with 13 bases left between them. Germline loops: CDR1 SGHTA, CDR2 FQGNSA. CDR3 length: 16 amino acids.

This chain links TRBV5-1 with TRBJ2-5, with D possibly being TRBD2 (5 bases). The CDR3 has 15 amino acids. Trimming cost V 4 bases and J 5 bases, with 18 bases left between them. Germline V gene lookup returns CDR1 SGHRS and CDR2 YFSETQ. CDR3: CASSPAARGGETQYF. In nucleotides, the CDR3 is TGCGCCAGCAGCCCAGCCGCCCGGGGTGGGGAGACCCAGTACTTC.

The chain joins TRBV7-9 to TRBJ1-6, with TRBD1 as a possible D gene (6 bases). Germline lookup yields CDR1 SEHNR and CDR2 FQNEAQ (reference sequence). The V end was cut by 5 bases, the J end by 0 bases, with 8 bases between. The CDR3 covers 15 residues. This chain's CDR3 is CASSRGSSYNSPLHF. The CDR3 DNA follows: TGTGCCAGCAGCAGGGGGAGCTCCTATAATTCACCCCTCCACTTT. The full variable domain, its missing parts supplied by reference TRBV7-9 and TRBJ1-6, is DTGVSQNPRHKITKRGQNVTFRCDPISEHNRLYWYRQTLGQGPEFLTYFQNEAQLEKSRLLSDRFSAERPKGSFSTLEIQRTEQGDSAMYLCASSRGSSYNSPLHFGNGTRLTVT.

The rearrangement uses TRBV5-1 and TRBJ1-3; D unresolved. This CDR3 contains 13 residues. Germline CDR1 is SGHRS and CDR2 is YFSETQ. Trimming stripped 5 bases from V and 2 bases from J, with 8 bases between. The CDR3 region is CASSWLPGNTIYF. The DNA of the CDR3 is TGCGCCAGCAGTTGGCTTCCTGGAAACACCATATATTTT.

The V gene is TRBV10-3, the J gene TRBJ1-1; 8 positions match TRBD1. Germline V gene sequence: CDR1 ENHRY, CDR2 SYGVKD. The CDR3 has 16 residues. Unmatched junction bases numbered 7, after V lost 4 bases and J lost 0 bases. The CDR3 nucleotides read TGTGCCATCAGTGCAATACAGGGGGTACTGAACACTGAAGCTTTCTTT. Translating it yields CAISAIQGVLNTEAFF.

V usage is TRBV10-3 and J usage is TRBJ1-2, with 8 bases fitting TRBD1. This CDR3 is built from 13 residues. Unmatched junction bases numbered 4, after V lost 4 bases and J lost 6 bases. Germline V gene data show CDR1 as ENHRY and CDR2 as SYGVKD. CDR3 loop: CAISGTGLDGYTF. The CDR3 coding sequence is TGTGCCATCAGTGGGACAGGGTTGGATGGCTACACCTTC.

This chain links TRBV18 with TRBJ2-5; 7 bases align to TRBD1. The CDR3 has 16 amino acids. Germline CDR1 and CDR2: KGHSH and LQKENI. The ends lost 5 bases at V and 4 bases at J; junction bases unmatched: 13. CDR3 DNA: TGTGCCAGCTCAAGGGACAGAACCCTTCAAGGAGAGACCCAGTACTTC. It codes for CASSRDRTLQGETQYF.

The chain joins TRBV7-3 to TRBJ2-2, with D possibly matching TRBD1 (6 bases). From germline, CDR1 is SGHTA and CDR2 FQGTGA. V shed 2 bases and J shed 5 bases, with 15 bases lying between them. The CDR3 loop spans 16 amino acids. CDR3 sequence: CASSLSGGMGTGELFF. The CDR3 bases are TGTGCCAGCAGCTTATCTGGGGGCATGGGGACCGGGGAGCTGTTTTTT.

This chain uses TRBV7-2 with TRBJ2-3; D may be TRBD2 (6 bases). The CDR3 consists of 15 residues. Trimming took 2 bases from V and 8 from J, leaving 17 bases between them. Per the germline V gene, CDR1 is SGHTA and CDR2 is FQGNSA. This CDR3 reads CASSLRWSLSGTQYF. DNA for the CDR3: TGTGCCAGCAGCTTAAGGTGGAGTCTTAGCGGTACGCAGTATTTT.

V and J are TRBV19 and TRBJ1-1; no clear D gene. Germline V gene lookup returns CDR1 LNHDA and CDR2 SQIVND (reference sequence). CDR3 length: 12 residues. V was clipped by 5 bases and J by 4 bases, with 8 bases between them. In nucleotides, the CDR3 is TGTGCCAGTAGTTCAGGTAGCACTGAAGCTTTCTTT. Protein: CASSSGSTEAFF.

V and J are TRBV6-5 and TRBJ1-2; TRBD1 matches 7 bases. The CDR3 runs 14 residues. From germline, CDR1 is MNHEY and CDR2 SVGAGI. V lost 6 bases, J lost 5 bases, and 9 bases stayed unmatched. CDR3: CASRLTGQRYGYTF. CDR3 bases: TGTGCCAGCAGACTAACGGGACAGCGGTATGGCTACACCTTC.

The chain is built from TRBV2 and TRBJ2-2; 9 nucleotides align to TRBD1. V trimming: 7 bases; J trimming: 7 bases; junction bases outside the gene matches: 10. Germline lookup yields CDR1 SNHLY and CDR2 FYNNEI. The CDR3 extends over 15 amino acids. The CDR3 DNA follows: TGTGCCAGCAAGCCGGGACAGGGTTGGGTCGGGGAGCTGTTTTTT. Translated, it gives CASKPGQGWVGELFF.

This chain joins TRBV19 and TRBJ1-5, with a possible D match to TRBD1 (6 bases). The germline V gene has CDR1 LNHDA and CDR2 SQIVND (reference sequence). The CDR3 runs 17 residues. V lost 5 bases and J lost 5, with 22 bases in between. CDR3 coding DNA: TGTGCCAGTAGTCACCAGCAGGGGTCGGTGACCGATCAGCCCCAGCATTTT. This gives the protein CASSHQQGSVTDQPQHF.

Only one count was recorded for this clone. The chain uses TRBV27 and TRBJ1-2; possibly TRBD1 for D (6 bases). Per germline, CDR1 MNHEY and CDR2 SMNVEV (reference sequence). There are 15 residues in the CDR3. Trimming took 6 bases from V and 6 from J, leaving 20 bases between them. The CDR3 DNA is TGTGCCAGCAGCTCGGAAGGACTGCGACAGGATGGCTACACCTTC. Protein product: CASSSEGLRQDGYTF.

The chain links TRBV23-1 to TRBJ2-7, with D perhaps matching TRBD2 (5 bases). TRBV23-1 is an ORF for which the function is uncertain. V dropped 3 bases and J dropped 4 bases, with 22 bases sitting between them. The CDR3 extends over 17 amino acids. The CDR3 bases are TGCGCCAGCAGTCAGATAGCAGGACGCCTAGCCAAATACGAGCAGTACTTC. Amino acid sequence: CASSQIAGRLAKYEQYF.

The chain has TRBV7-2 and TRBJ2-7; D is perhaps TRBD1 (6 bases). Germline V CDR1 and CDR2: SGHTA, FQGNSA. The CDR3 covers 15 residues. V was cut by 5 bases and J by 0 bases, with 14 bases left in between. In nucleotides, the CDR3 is TGTGCCAGCAGCACTACAGGGCAAAACTCCTACGAGCAGTACTTC. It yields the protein CASSTTGQNSYEQYF.

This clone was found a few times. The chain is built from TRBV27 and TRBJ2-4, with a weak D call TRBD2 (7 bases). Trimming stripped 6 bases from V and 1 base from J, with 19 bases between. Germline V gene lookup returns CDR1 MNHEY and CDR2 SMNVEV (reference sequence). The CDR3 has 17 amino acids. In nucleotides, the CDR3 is TGTGCCAGCAGGCCCCTGTGGGGGGGGCTGGCCAAAAACATTCAGTACTTC. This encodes CASRPLWGGLAKNIQYF.

CDR3 region: CASSLAPLPNTGELFF. CDR3 bases: TGTGCCAGCAGCTTAGCCCCACTGCCGAACACCGGGGAGCTGTTTTTT. V and J are TRBV7-9 and TRBJ2-2; D remains unclear. V lost 0 bases and J 0 bases, leaving 8 bases between the germline ends. The length of the CDR3 is 16 residues. Germline CDR1 is SEHNR and CDR2 is FQNEAQ (reference sequence).

This CDR3 reads CASSQVQRGGRGTGELFF. CDR3 DNA sequence: TGTGCCAGCAGCCAAGTCCAGCGGGGGGGCCGAGGCACCGGGGAGCTGTTTTTT. The J gene is TRBJ2-2, the V gene TRBV4-2; 10 nucleotides agree with TRBD2. V shed 1 base and J 4 bases; nucleotides not matched to a gene: 9. The CDR3 is 18 amino acids. Germline CDR1 reads LGHNA; CDR2 reads YNFKEQ.

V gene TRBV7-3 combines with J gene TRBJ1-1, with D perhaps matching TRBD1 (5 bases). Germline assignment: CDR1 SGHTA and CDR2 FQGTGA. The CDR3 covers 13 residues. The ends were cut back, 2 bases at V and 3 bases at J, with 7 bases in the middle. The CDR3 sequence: CASSLGAYTEAFF. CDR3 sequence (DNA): TGTGCCAGCAGCTTAGGGGCCTACACTGAAGCTTTCTTT.